This T cell receptor beta chain derives from a study of T cell responses to AZD1222 COVID-19 vaccine. V shed 10 bases and J 3 bases; nucleotides not matched to a gene: 11. CDR1 and CDR2 (germline): SNHLY, FYNNEI. This CDR3 is 14 amino acids long. The table came from immunoSEQ multiplex PCR; TCRdb's copy has only in-frame clones and leaves some out. This sample has approximately 150,000 clones, with approximately 90% found just once. This sequence originates from an adult in good health. This chain uses TRBV2 with TRBJ1-2; 7 nucleotides line up with TRBD1. Sequencing was performed on peripheral blood, taken on day 0 of AZD1222 vaccination. The CDR3 sequence is CATQRGRGDYGYTF. The CDR3, as DNA: TGTGCCACCCAGAGGGGCAGGGGGGACTATGGCTACACCTTC. Using reference TRBV2 and TRBJ1-2 for the parts outside the CDR3, the full variable domain is EPEVTQTPSHQVTQMGQEVILRCVPISNHLYFYWYRQILGQKVEFLVSFYNNEISEKSEIFDDQFSVERPDGSNFTLKIRSTKLEDSAMYFCATQRGRGDYGYTFGSGTRLTVV.